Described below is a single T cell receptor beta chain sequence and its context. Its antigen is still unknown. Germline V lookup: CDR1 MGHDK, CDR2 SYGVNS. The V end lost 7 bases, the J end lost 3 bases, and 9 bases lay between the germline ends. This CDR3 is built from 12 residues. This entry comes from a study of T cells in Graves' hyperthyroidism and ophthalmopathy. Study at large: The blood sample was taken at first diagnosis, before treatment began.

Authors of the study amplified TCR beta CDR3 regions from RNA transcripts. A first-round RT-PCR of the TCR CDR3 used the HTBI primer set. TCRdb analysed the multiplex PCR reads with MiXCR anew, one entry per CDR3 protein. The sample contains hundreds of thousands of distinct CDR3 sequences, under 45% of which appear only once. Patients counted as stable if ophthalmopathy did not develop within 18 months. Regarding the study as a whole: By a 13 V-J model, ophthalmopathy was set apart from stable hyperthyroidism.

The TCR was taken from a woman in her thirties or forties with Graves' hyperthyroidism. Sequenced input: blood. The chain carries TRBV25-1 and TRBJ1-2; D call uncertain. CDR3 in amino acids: CASNIEYYGYTF. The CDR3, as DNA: TGTGCCAGCAACATAGAGTACTATGGCTACACCTTC.